This T cell receptor beta chain was recovered during a study of T-cell memory formation after mild COVID-19. As concerns this clonotype: The antigen is unknown.

TCRdb itself ran the 5' RACE reads through MiXCR, one entry per CDR3 protein. The sample has 340,000 or so distinct CDR3 sequences, approximately 13% seen once. The V and J ends lost 1 base and 0 bases, in that order; junction bases with no gene match: 7. Germline V lookup: CDR1 SEHNR, CDR2 FQNEAQ (reference sequence). CDR3 size: 18 residues. Points from the study as a whole: Second-wave clones with a day 37 peak had unconfirmed SARS-CoV-2 specificity.

The clonotype was recovered from a young man who had mild COVID-19 (a few samples of this study predate the infection). Cell type and time point are not known. This sequence joins TRBV7-9 and TRBJ1-4; 8 bases fit TRBD1. The material sequenced was PBMCs or a T cell subset sorted from them (not recorded which). CDR3 protein: CASSLGDRGISTNEKLFF. In DNA, the CDR3 is TGTGCCAGCAGCTTAGGAGACAGGGGCATTTCAACTAATGAAAAACTGTTTTTT.